A selection of T cell receptor beta chains follows, all from one sample in a study of cytomegalovirus exposure and HLA in healthy donors. Repertoires were generated with immunoSEQ multiplex PCR, while TCRdb's copy carries only in-frame clones and drops some. The sample carries approximately 150,000 clones, around four fifths recorded once. The specimen sequenced was PBMCs. Every receptor here comes from a young man in good health and CMV-seropositive. Both conserved end residues are part of each CDR3. The D gene is left open where the match is weak. Rows may omit the clone size; those that give it use once, few, many or a size class.

CDR3aa,CDR3nt,abundance,j_gene,v_gene,d_gene
CASSGYRGQIRGYEQYF,TGCGCCAGCAGCGGGTATAGGGGACAGATAAGGGGCTACGAGCAGTACTTC,-,TRBJ2-7,TRBV5-1,TRBD1
CASSFNLGQSSYEQYF,TGTGCCAGCAGCTTCAACCTGGGACAGAGCTCCTACGAGCAGTACTTC,-,TRBJ2-7,TRBV5-4,TRBD1
CASSLVLRGEKLFF,TGTGCCAGCAGCTTAGTCTTGCGAGGTGAAAAACTGTTTTTT,-,TRBJ1-4,TRBV7-6,-
CASSIEGRASEAFF,TGTGCCAGTAGTATAGAGGGCAGGGCCTCTGAAGCTTTCTTT,-,TRBJ1-1,TRBV19,-
CATSTGLSGNTIYF,TGTGCCACTTCGACAGGACTCTCTGGAAACACCATATATTTT,-,TRBJ1-3,TRBV19,-
CASSLEGVETQYF,TGTGCCAGCAGCTTGGAGGGGGTCGAGACCCAGTACTTC,-,TRBJ2-5,TRBV5-4,-
CASSVGGGTYEQYF,TGTGCCAGCAGCGTAGGGGGGGGAACCTACGAGCAGTACTTC,-,TRBJ2-7,TRBV9,TRBD2
CASSQEPGLAGGSYEQYF,TGCGCCAGCAGCCAAGAACCGGGACTAGCGGGGGGCTCCTACGAGCAGTACTTC,-,TRBJ2-7,TRBV4-3,TRBD2
CASSRGVLNTEAFF,TGTGCCAGCTCAAGAGGAGTCTTGAACACTGAAGCTTTCTTT,-,TRBJ1-1,TRBV18,-
CASMEQGGGDYGYTF,TGTGCCAGCATGGAGCAGGGAGGGGGGGACTATGGCTACACCTTC,once,TRBJ1-2,TRBV7-9,-
CASSLGTGLDQPQHF,TGTGCCAGCAGCTTAGGGACAGGGCTGGATCAGCCCCAGCATTTT,once,TRBJ1-5,TRBV7-9,TRBD1
CASSLGQGYVNTEAFF,TGTGCCAGCTCACTCGGGCAGGGGTACGTGAACACTGAAGCTTTCTTT,-,TRBJ1-1,TRBV18,-
CASAGLGPRTRDYGYTF,TGTGCCAGCGCCGGTCTGGGGCCGCGTACCCGAGACTATGGCTACACCTTC,once,TRBJ1-2,TRBV9,-
CASSFGTGAYEQYF,TGTGCCAGTAGTTTCGGGACAGGGGCCTACGAGCAGTACTTC,-,TRBJ2-7,TRBV19,TRBD1
CASRGQAPGELFF,TGTGCCAGCAGGGGACAGGCCCCCGGGGAGCTGTTTTTT,-,TRBJ2-2,TRBV5-4,TRBD1
CASSTGGTSRETQYF,TGTGCCAGCTCAACCGGCGGGACTTCCCGGGAGACCCAGTACTTC,-,TRBJ2-5,TRBV18,-
CASSYGGLSYNEQFF,TGTGCCAGCAGTTACGGTGGACTGAGCTACAATGAGCAGTTCTTC,-,TRBJ2-1,TRBV6-5,-
CASSVGGGAWYGYTF,TGTGCCAGCAGCGTAGGTGGGGGCGCATGGTATGGCTACACCTTC,-,TRBJ1-2,TRBV9,-
CSVEAGGSTDTQYF,TGCAGCGTGGAGGCGGGGGGTTCCACAGATACGCAGTATTTT,-,TRBJ2-3,TRBV29-1,TRBD2
CASREPGATVEQYF,TGTGCCAGCAGAGAACCGGGAGCCACCGTCGAGCAGTACTTC,-,TRBJ2-7,TRBV6-1,-
CASSQMLRGRDTEAFF,TGTGCCAGCAGCCAAATGCTCAGGGGTAGGGACACTGAAGCTTTCTTT,few,TRBJ1-1,TRBV4-2,-
CASSSGQVQETQYF,TGCGCCAGCAGCTCCGGACAGGTACAAGAGACCCAGTACTTC,-,TRBJ2-5,TRBV5-1,TRBD1
CAILAGGPYNEQFF,TGTGCCATCCTAGCGGGGGGGCCCTACAATGAGCAGTTCTTC,-,TRBJ2-1,TRBV10-3,TRBD2
CASSAGVAGGNTGELFF,TGTGCCAGCAGCGCCGGGGTAGCGGGGGGGAACACCGGGGAGCTGTTTTTT,-,TRBJ2-2,TRBV9,TRBD2
CASYRDFHSYNEQFF,TGTGCCAGCTACCGGGACTTTCACTCCTACAATGAGCAGTTCTTC,-,TRBJ2-1,TRBV5-6,-
CASSPALSTGYGNEQFF,TGTGCCAGCAGCCCCGCGCTTTCGACAGGTTATGGGAATGAGCAGTTCTTC,-,TRBJ2-1,TRBV5-4,-
CASTLTPGQGTEAFF,TGTGCCAGCACCCTGACTCCGGGACAGGGGACTGAAGCTTTCTTT,-,TRBJ1-1,TRBV27,TRBD1
CASSLAGYSYNEQFF,TGTGCCAGCAGCTTAGCGGGGTACTCCTACAATGAGCAGTTCTTC,-,TRBJ2-1,TRBV5-8,TRBD2
CASSPDETSGGAADTQYF,TGTGCCAGCAGCCCAGATGAGACTAGCGGGGGGGCGGCAGATACGCAGTATTTT,-,TRBJ2-3,TRBV9,TRBD2
CASSSVLGAKNIQYF,TGTGCCAGCAGCTCCGTCCTGGGAGCTAAAAACATTCAGTACTTC,-,TRBJ2-4,TRBV7-9,-
CASSERQGNTEAFF,TGTGCCAGCAGTGAAAGGCAGGGGAACACTGAAGCTTTCTTT,few,TRBJ1-1,TRBV2,-
CASSVGAGRLNTEAFF,TGTGCCAGCAGCGTAGGGGCAGGGCGTTTAAACACTGAAGCTTTCTTT,-,TRBJ1-1,TRBV9,-
CASSPGRGWETYNEQFF,TGTGCCAGCAGCCCTGGACGGGGGTGGGAAACCTACAATGAGCAGTTCTTC,-,TRBJ2-1,TRBV5-6,-
CASTTGTANYGYTF,TGTGCCAGTACCACCGGGACAGCTAACTATGGCTACACCTTC,few,TRBJ1-2,TRBV19,TRBD1
CASSIWQGLDTQYF,TGTGCCAGTAGTATTTGGCAGGGGTTGGATACGCAGTATTTT,-,TRBJ2-3,TRBV19,-
CASIWAQVSYEQYF,TGTGCCAGCATATGGGCACAGGTCTCCTACGAGCAGTACTTC,-,TRBJ2-7,TRBV2,-
CSATPGGSRNTQYF,TGCAGCGCTACCCCCGGGGGGTCCAGAAATACGCAGTATTTT,-,TRBJ2-3,TRBV29-1,TRBD2
CASSLALGEKAFF,TGTGCCAGCAGCTTAGCGCTTGGGGAGAAGGCTTTCTTT,-,TRBJ1-1,TRBV7-2,-
CASSLEGDLTF,TGTGCCAGCAGCTTGGAGGGGGATCTCACCTTC,-,TRBJ1-2,TRBV5-6,-
CASSFEQFF,TGTGCCAGTAGTTTTGAGCAGTTCTTC,-,TRBJ2-1,TRBV5-3,-
CASGPSGGFDEQFF,TGTGCCAGCGGACCTAGCGGGGGTTTCGATGAGCAGTTCTTC,-,TRBJ2-1,TRBV27,TRBD2
CASKPGQLTDTQYF,TGTGCCAGCAAACCGGGACAACTAACCGATACGCAGTATTTT,-,TRBJ2-3,TRBV27,-
CASSQGDSGELFF,TGCGCCAGCAGCCAAGGGGACAGTGGGGAGCTGTTTTTT,-,TRBJ2-2,TRBV5-4,TRBD1
CASSHPDGELFF,TGTGCCAGCAGCCACCCAGACGGGGAGCTGTTTTTT,-,TRBJ2-2,TRBV7-8,-
CASSSGFSFNTEAFF,TGTGCCAGCAGCTCAGGTTTCTCATTTAACACTGAAGCTTTCTTT,-,TRBJ1-1,TRBV7-9,-
CASSSGQAVQETQYF,TGCGCCAGCAGCTCAGGACAGGCTGTCCAAGAGACCCAGTACTTC,-,TRBJ2-5,TRBV5-1,TRBD1
CASGLVGSGSSYEQYF,TGTGCTAGTGGTTTGGTAGGTTCCGGGTCCTCCTACGAGCAGTACTTC,-,TRBJ2-7,TRBV12-5,-
CASGPPTGGPYGYTF,TGTGCTAGTGGTCCCCCGACAGGGGGTCCCTATGGCTACACCTTC,-,TRBJ1-2,TRBV12-5,TRBD1